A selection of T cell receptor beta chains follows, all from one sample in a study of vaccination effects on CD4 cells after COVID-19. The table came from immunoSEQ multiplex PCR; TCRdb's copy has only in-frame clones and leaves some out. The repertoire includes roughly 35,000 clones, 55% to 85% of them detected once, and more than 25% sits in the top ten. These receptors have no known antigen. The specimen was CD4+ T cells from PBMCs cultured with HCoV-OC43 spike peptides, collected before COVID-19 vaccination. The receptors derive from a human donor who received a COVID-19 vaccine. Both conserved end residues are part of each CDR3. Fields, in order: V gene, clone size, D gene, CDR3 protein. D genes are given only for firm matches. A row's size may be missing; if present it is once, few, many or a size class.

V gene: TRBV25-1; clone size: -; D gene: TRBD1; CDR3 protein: CASKGAADRARGFYGYTF
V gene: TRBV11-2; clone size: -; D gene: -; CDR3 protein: CASSLVPATNYGYTF
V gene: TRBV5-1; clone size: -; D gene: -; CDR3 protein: CASSLQPNQPQHF
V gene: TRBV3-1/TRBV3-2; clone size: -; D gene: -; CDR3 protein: CASRPRGTDTQYF
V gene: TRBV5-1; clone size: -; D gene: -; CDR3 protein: CASSRVGGYGYTF
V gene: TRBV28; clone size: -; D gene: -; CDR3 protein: CASSLERYEQYF
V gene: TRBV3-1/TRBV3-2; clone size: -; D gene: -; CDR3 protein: CASSHGDERTEAFF
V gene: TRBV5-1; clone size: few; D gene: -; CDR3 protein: CASSQPNEKLFF
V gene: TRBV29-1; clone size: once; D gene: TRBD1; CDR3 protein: CSVRDRTGRQKAFF
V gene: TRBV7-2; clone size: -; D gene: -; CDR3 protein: CASSLVQLNSPLHF
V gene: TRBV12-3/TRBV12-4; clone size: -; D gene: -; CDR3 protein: CASSRVASGEQFF
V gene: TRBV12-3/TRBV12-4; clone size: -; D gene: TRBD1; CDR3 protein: CASSQDRFAHF
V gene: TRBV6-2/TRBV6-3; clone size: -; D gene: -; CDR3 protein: CASSYSGWNSPLHF
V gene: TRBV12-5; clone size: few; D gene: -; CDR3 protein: CASGSGPPHSYEQYF
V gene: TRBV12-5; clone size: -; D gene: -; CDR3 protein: CASARQYNSPLHF
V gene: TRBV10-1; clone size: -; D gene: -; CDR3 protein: CASSDGEDNEKLFF
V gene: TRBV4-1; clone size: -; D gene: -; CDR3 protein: CASSQVGRGAGDTQYF
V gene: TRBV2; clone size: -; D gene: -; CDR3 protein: CASSEFQGSYGYTF
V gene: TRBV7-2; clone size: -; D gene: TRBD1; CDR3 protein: CASSQGQGNSPLHF
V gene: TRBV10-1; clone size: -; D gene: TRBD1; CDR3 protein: CASSEGTGDYYGYTF
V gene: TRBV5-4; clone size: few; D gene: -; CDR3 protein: CASSSGTGPGGHF